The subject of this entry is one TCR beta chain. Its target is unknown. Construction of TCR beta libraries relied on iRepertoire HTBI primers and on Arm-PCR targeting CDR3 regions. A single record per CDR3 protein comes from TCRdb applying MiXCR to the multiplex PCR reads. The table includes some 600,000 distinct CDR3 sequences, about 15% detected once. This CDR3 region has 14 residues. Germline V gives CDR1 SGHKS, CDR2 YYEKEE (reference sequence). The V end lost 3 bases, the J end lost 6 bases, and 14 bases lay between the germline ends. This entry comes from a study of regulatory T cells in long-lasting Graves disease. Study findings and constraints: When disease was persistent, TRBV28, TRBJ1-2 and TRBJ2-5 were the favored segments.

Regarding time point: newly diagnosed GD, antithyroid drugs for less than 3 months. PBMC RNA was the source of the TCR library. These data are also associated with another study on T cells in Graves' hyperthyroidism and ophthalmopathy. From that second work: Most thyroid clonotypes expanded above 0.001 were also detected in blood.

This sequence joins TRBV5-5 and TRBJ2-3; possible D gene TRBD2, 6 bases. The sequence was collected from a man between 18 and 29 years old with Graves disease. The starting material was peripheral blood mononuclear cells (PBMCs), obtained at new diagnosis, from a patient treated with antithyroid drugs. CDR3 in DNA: TGTGCCAGCAGCTCAGGACTACTAACCGATACGCAGTATTTT. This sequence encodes CASSSGLLTDTQYF.